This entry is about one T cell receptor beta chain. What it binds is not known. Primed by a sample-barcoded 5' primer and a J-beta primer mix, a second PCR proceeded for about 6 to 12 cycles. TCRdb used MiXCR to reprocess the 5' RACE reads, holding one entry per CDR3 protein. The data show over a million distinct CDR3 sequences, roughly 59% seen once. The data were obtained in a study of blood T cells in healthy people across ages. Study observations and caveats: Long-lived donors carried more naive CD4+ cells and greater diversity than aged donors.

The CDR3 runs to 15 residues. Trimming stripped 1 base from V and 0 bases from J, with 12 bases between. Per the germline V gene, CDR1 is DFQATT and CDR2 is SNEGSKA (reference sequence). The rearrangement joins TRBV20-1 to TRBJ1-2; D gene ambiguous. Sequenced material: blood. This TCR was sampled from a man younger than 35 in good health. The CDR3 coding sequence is TGCAGTGCTAGAGCGACCGAGATAGCTAACTATGGCTACACCTTC. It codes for CSARATEIANYGYTF.